The present T cell receptor beta chain was sequenced within a study of T cell repertoires in cytomegalovirus infection. Overall study: Indications of both CMV infection and matching HLA type were provided by public TCR beta signatures. Study results and caveats: Clonotype analysis showed dominance of the ex vivo response by HLA-C-restricted CMV-specific TCR beta clonotypes. Totalled public TCR beta family frequency picked out people who carried CMV plus the relevant HLA.

Concerning this clonotype itself: What it binds is unknown.

TCRdb passed the reads through MiXCR, listing each CDR3 protein once. There are 290,000 or so distinct CDR3 sequences in the sample; around 10% occur only once, and 2% to 3% lies in the top ten. Trimming cost V 7 bases and J 5 bases, with 14 bases left between them. The CDR3 length is 12 residues. Germline lookup yields CDR1 SQVTM and CDR2 ANQGSEA. Specimen: PBMCs. This chain uses TRBV29-1 with TRBJ1-2; D is unresolved. The source is a human donor in good health (CMV status not recorded). Some clones in this sample may be carry-over from other donors' samples. CDR3 nucleotides: TGCAGCGCTCCCTGGGCCGGTTATGGCTACACCTTC. Protein product: CSAPWAGYGYTF.